What follows describes a single TCR beta chain. Its target is unknown. Germline loops: CDR1 SGHRS, CDR2 YFSETQ. The CDR3 contains 18 residues. Then a second PCR, running about 7 to 11 cycles, was carried out with a sample-barcoded 5' primer and a J-beta primer mix. Each CDR3 protein is one row after TCRdb ran MiXCR on the 5' RACE reads. The sample holds roughly 730,000 distinct CDR3 sequences, roughly three fifths seen once. The entry originates in a study of blood T cells in healthy people across ages. Study observations and caveats: Expanded clonotype shifts may have been confounded, as the donors had an unknown CMV status. Naive T cell percentage showed a strong correlation with the diversity of TCR beta. PBMC samples, being unsorted, prevented any conclusive comparison of naive and antigen-experienced cells.

V is TRBV5-1 and J is TRBJ2-7, with 16 bases identical to TRBD2. The DNA end is more similar to TRBJ2-5, so the J call may be wrong. The source material was blood. The TCR comes from a man aged 35-49 years in good health. CDR3 region: CASSLQGTSGRALETQYF. Written as DNA, the CDR3 is TGCGCCAGCAGCTTACAGGGGACTAGCGGGAGGGCTCTAGAGACCCAGTACTTC.